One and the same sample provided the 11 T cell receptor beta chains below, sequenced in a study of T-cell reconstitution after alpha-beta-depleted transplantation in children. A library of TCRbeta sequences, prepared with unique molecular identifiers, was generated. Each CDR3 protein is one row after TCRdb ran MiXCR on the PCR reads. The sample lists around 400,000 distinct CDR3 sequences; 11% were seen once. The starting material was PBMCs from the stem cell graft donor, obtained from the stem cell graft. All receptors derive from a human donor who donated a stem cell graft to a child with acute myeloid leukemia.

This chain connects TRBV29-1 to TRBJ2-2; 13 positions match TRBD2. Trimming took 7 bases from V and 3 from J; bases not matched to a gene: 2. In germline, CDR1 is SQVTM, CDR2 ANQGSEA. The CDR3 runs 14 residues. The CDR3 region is CSGTSGGYTGELFF. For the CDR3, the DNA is TGCAGCGGGACTAGCGGGGGTTACACCGGGGAGCTGTTTTTT.

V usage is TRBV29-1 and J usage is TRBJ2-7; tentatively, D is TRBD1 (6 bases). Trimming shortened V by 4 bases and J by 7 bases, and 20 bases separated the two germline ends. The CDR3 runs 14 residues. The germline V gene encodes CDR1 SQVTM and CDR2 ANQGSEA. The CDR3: CSVVSQGLWREQYF. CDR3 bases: TGCAGCGTTGTATCCCAGGGGTTATGGCGGGAGCAGTACTTC.

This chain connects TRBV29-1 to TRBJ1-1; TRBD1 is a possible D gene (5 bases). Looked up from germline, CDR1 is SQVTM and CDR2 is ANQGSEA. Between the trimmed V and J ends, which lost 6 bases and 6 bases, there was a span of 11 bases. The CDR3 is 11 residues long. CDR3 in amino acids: CSVRDVAEAFF. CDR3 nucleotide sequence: TGCAGCGTCCGGGACGTGGCTGAAGCTTTCTTT.

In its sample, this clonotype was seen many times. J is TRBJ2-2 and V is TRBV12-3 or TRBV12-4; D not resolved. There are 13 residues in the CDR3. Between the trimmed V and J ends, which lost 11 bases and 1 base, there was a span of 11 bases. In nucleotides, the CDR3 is TGTGCCGTTACCGTTGGGAACACCGGGGAGCTGTTTTTT. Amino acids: CAVTVGNTGELFF.

CDR3 DNA: TGTGCCAGCAGCCAAGACGGGACTAGCGGATACGAGCAGTACTTC. Residues: CASSQDGTSGYEQYF. The chain carries TRBV4-2 and TRBJ2-7; TRBD2 matches at 11 bases. After removal of 0 bases from V and 4 bases from J, the junction contained 2 bases not matched to a gene. Germline V gene sequence: CDR1 LGHNA, CDR2 YNFKEQ. CDR3 length: 15 residues.

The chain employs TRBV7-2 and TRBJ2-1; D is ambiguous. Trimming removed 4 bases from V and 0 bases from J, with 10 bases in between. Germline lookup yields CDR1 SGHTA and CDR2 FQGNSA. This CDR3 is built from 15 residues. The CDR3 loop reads CASSSESYSYNEQFF. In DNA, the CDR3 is TGTGCCAGCAGCTCCGAGTCTTACTCCTACAATGAGCAGTTCTTC. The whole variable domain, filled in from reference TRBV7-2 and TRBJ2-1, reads GAGVSQSPSNKVTEKGKDVELRCDPISGHTALYWYRQSLGQGLEFLIYFQGNSAPDKSGLPSDRFSAERTGGSVSTLTIQRTQQEDSAVYLCASSSESYSYNEQFFGPGTRLTVL.

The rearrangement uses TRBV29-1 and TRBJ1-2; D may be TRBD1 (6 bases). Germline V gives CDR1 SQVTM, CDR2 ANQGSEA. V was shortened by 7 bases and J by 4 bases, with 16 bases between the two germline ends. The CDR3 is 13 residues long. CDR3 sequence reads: CSAWGGLVYGYTF. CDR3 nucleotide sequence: TGCAGCGCCTGGGGGGGGCTGGTCTATGGCTACACCTTC.

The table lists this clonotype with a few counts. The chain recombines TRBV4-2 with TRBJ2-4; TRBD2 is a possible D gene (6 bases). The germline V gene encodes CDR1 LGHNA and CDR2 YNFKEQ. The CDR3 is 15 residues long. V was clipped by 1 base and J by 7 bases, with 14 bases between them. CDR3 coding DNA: TGTGCCAGCAGCCAAGTAACCGGGAGCGGTAACATTCAGTACTTC. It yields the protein CASSQVTGSGNIQYF.

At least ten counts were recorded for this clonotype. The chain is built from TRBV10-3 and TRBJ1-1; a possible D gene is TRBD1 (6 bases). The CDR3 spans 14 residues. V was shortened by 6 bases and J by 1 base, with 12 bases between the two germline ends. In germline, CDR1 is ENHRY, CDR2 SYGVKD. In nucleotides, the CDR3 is TGTGCCATCAGGTCCGGGACAACGAACACTGAAGCTTTCTTT. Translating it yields CAIRSGTTNTEAFF.

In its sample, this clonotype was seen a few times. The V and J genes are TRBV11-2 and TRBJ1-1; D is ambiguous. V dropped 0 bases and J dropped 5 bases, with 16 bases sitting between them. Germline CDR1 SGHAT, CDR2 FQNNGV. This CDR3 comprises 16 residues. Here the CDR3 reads CASSLDQRGFRTEAFF. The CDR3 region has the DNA TGTGCCAGCAGCTTAGATCAAAGAGGGTTTAGGACTGAAGCTTTCTTT. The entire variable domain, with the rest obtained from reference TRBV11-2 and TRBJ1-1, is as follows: EAGVAQSPRYKIIEKRQSVAFWCNPISGHATLYWYQQILGQGPKLLIQFQNNGVVDDSQLPKDRFSAERLKGVDSTLKIQPAKLEDSAVYLCASSLDQRGFRTEAFFGQGTRLTVV.

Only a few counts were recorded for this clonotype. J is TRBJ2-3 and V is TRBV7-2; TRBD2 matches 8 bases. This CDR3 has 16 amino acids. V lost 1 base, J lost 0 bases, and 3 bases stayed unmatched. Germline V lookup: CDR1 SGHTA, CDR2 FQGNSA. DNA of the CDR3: TGTGCCAGCAGCTTAGTAGCGGGGTCTAGCACAGATACGCAGTATTTT. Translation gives CASSLVAGSSTDTQYF.